One sample yielded the 20 T cell receptor beta chains listed below, sequenced in a study of T-cell reconstitution after alpha-beta-depleted transplantation in children. TCRbeta library preparation incorporated unique molecular identifiers. Using its own MiXCR run on the PCR reads, TCRdb lists one record per CDR3 protein. Of about 980,000 distinct CDR3 sequences listed, about 30% were seen once; the top ten hold roughly 30%. The sample consisted of PBMCs, mostly from graft donor cells, taken 360 days after TCRalphabeta/CD19-depleted stem cell transplant. These receptors were obtained from a boy under three years old who had a stem cell transplant for SCID, so the T cells may come from the graft donor.

This clonotype was seen more than once but under ten times. This chain connects TRBV15 to TRBJ2-3; tentative D call: TRBD2 (5 bases). This CDR3 has 15 residues. Germline CDR1 reads LNHNV; CDR2 reads YYDKDF (reference sequence). Trimming left V 0 bases short and J 4 bases short, with 11 bases between. In nucleotides, the CDR3 is TGTGCCACCAGCAGAGAGCGGGCGGGCCCAGATACGCAGTATTTT. It is translated as CATSRERAGPDTQYF.

This sequence joins TRBV18 and TRBJ2-6, with D hard to call. Trimming removed 2 bases from V and 4 bases from J, with 12 bases in between. Germline-derived CDR1 and CDR2 are KGHSH and LQKENI. CDR3 length: 16 amino acids. CDR3 sequence (DNA): TGTGCCAGCTCACCAGATGCTCGGCAGGGGGCCAACGTCCTGACTTTC. Protein: CASSPDARQGANVLTF.

This clonotype was picked up a small number of times. J is TRBJ2-7 and V is TRBV27; possible D gene TRBD1, 6 bases. CDR1 and CDR2 from the germline V gene are MNHEY and SMNVEV (reference sequence). The V end was cut by 3 bases, the J end by 2 bases, with 11 bases between. This CDR3 contains 14 residues. CDR3 loop: CASSFSDRAYEQYF. The CDR3 DNA is TGTGCCAGCAGTTTTTCGGACAGAGCCTACGAGCAGTACTTC.

This clonotype was seen many times. The chain couples TRBV7-9 to TRBJ2-7, with TRBD2 matching 9 bases. This CDR3 has 13 residues. The germline gives CDR1 SEHNR, CDR2 FQNEAQ (reference sequence). The V segment lost 4 bases and the J segment 4 bases; nucleotides outside the gene matches: 2. The CDR3 region is CASSWTSAYEQYF. Written as DNA, the CDR3 is TGTGCCAGCAGCTGGACTAGCGCGTACGAGCAGTACTTC.

V and J are TRBV7-9 and TRBJ2-7; TRBD2 aligns across 12 bases. Germline V gene sequence: CDR1 SEHNR, CDR2 FQNEAQ (reference sequence). V gave up 5 bases and J gave up 0 bases; unmatched junction bases: 2. The CDR3 runs to 15 residues. CDR3 nucleotide sequence: TGTGCCAGCAGCCGACTAGCGGGGGACTCCTACGAGCAGTACTTC. Translating gives CASSRLAGDSYEQYF.

V gene TRBV5-1 combines with J gene TRBJ1-1, with 10 bases identical to TRBD1. The CDR3 spans 15 residues. Germline lookup yields CDR1 SGHRS and CDR2 YFSETQ. V dropped 3 bases and J dropped 2; count of bases not matched to a gene: 4. The DNA for the CDR3 is TGCGCCAGCAGCTGGGGGACAGGGGTCAACACTGAAGCTTTCTTT. This sequence encodes CASSWGTGVNTEAFF.

Concerning this clonotype: The DNA is left out, because the CDR3 cannot be placed on it with certainty; the CDR3 is given as TCRdb lists it. The chain has TRBV10-1 and TRBJ2-2; the table calls TRBD2, which could not be checked here. The CDR3 length equals 14 residues, ends included. Germline-derived CDR1 and CDR2 are WNHNN and SYGVQD (reference sequence). CDR3 residues: CASTTRGTPGSCFF.

CDR3 in amino acids: CASSSRWGDTGELFF. In DNA, the CDR3 is TGTGCCAGCAGCTCCAGGTGGGGTGACACCGGGGAGCTGTTTTTT. The rearrangement uses TRBV6-1 and TRBJ2-2, with D unclear. Trimming took off 6 bases at V and 3 bases at J, with 14 bases between the two ends. Germline CDR1 MNHNS, CDR2 SASEGT. The CDR3 sequence is 15 residues long.

The J gene is TRBJ2-3, the V gene TRBV12-3 or TRBV12-4; D unclear. Trimming pared 4 bases from V and 6 bases from J, leaving 8 bases between. The CDR3 is made up of 12 amino acids. CDR3 region: CASSWATDTQYF. The CDR3 nucleotides are TGTGCCAGCAGTTGGGCTACGGATACGCAGTATTTT.

This clonotype was seen repeatedly, ten times or more. The rearrangement links TRBV7-6 to TRBJ2-2; D might be TRBD2 (5 bases). Per the germline V gene, CDR1 is SGHVS and CDR2 is FNYEAQ. Trimming took 2 bases from V and 1 from J, leaving 8 bases between them. The CDR3 runs 15 residues. For the CDR3, the DNA is TGTGCCAGCAGCTTATACGGGATGAACACCGGGGAGCTGTTTTTT. Protein sequence: CASSLYGMNTGELFF.

The CDR3 nucleotides are TGTGCCATATCCGCCGCATCTGTTGACACTGAAGCTTTCTTT. It translates to CAISAASVDTEAFF. V is TRBV10-3 and J is TRBJ1-1; D gene unclear. V was cut by 9 bases and J by 3 bases, with 17 bases left in between. Germline V gene sequence: CDR1 ENHRY, CDR2 SYGVKD. CDR3 size: 14 residues.

The genes are TRBV7-3 and TRBJ1-1, with a possible D match to TRBD1 (6 bases). Germline V gene sequence: CDR1 SGHTA, CDR2 FQGTGA. V was shortened by 5 bases and J by 7 bases, with 29 bases between the two germline ends. This CDR3 comprises 18 residues. Here the CDR3 DNA reads TGTGCCAGCAGCCAAATCGCAGGTCGGGGGCGAATGGTCTTTGAAGCTTTCTTT. Encoded protein: CASSQIAGRGRMVFEAFF.

The V call is TRBV20-1, the J call TRBJ1-2; 7 nucleotides align to TRBD1. J was trimmed by 4 bases and V by 5 bases; bases with no gene match: 7. Germline V gene data show CDR1 as DFQATT and CDR2 as SNEGSKA (reference sequence). The CDR3 extends over 13 amino acids. For the CDR3, the DNA is TGCAGTGCTCAAGCGGACAGGCTCTATGGCTACACCTTC. Residues: CSAQADRLYGYTF.

This clonotype was seen more than once but under ten times. The J gene is TRBJ2-1, the V gene TRBV28; no clear D. CDR1 MDHEN and CDR2 SYDVKM come from the germline V gene. CDR3 length: 12 residues. V was pared by 6 bases and J by 9 bases, with 12 bases between. The CDR3 coding sequence is TGTGCCAGCAGGAGGACCTACTTTGAGCAGTTCTTC. Translation gives CASRRTYFEQFF.

A note on this clonotype: A read error is possible here, since a much larger clone lies one base away. The chain combines TRBV5-4 with TRBJ2-3; D possibly corresponds to TRBD2 (6 bases). Trimming took off 4 bases at V and 1 base at J, with 10 bases between the two ends. The germline V gene encodes CDR1 SGHNT and CDR2 YYREEE (reference sequence). The CDR3 has 14 amino acids. In nucleotides, the CDR3 is TGTGCCAGCAGCGCGGGACTCCGCACAGATACGCAGTATTTT. Residues: CASSAGLRTDTQYF.

The chain couples TRBV9 to TRBJ2-5, with 8 bases matching TRBD2. The CDR3 runs to 14 residues. Germline CDR1 is SGDLS and CDR2 is YYNGEE. The J segment lost 5 bases and the V segment lost 3 bases, leaving 6 bases of the junction unmatched. The CDR3 spells CASSGRGGRETQYF. The CDR3 DNA reads TGTGCCAGCAGCGGACGGGGGGGCCGGGAGACCCAGTACTTC. The full variable domain, rest sourced from reference TRBV9 and TRBJ2-5, is DSGVTQTPKHLITATGQRVTLRCSPRSGDLSVYWYQQSLDQGLQFLIQYYNGEERAKGNILERFSAQQFPDLHSELNLSSLELGDSALYFCASSGRGGRETQYFGPGTRLLVL.

The chain is built from TRBV4-1 and TRBJ2-3, with D perhaps matching TRBD1 (6 bases). Trimming took 1 base from V and 2 from J, leaving 13 bases between them. This CDR3 region has 16 residues. Germline CDR1 reads MGHRA; CDR2 reads YSYEKL. CDR3: CASSQVQGSLTDTQYF. In nucleotides, the CDR3 is TGCGCCAGCAGCCAAGTCCAGGGGTCTCTCACAGATACGCAGTATTTT.

This clonotype was recorded a few times. V gene TRBV20-1 combines with J gene TRBJ2-1; no definite D call. Per the germline V gene, CDR1 is DFQATT and CDR2 is SNEGSKA (reference sequence). The germline V and J ends were trimmed by 5 bases and 0 bases, with 14 bases remaining between them. This CDR3 has 15 amino acids. In nucleotides, the CDR3 is TGCAGTGCTGGTCGTGGATTCAGCTCCTACAATGAGCAGTTCTTC. It is translated as CSAGRGFSSYNEQFF.

The CDR3 region has the DNA TGCGCCAGCACCTCTGAGCGGGGGTACAATGAGCAGTTCTTC. Translated, it gives CASTSERGYNEQFF. The chain links TRBV5-1 to TRBJ2-1, with 8 bases lining up with TRBD2. J gave up 4 bases and V 6 bases, and 6 bases lay outside the gene matches. This CDR3 comprises 14 residues. The germline V gene has CDR1 SGHRS and CDR2 YFSETQ.

The chain joins TRBV12-3 or TRBV12-4 to TRBJ1-5, with TRBD1 identical over 7 bases. The CDR3 runs to 16 residues. J was trimmed by 0 bases and V by 6 bases; bases with no gene match: 8. This chain's CDR3 is CASRRDSLYSNQPQHF. The DNA for the CDR3 is TGTGCCAGCAGACGGGACAGCCTTTATAGCAATCAGCCCCAGCATTTT.